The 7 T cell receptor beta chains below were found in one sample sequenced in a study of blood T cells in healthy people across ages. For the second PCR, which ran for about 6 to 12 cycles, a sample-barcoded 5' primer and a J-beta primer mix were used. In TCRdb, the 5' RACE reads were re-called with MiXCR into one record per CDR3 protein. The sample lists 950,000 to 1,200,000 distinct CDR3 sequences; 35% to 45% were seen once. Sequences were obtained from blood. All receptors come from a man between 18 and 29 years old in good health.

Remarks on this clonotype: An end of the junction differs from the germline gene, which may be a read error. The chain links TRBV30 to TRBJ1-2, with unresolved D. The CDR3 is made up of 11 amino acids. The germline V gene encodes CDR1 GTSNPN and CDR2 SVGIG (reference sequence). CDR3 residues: CAGSVTYGYTF. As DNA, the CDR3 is TGTGCCGGGAGTGTAACCTATGGCTACACCTTC.

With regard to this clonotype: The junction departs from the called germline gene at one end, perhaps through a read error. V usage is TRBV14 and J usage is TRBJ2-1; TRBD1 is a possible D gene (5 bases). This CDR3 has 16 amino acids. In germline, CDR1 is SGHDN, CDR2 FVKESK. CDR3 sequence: CASSLDRKRPYNGQFF. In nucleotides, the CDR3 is TGTGCCAGCAGCCTAGACAGAAAACGACCCTACAATGGGCAGTTCTTC.

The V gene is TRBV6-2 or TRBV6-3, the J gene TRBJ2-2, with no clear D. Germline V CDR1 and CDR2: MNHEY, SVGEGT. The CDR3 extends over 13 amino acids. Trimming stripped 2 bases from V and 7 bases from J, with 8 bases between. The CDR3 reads CASSYTFGGELFF. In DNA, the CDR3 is TGTGCCAGCAGTTACACTTTCGGCGGGGAGCTGTTTTTT.

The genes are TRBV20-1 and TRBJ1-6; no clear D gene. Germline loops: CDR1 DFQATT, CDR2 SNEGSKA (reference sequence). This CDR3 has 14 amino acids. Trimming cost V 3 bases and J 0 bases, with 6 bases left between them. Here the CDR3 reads CSASRSSYNSPLHF. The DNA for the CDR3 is TGCAGTGCTAGCCGGAGCTCCTATAATTCACCCCTCCACTTT.

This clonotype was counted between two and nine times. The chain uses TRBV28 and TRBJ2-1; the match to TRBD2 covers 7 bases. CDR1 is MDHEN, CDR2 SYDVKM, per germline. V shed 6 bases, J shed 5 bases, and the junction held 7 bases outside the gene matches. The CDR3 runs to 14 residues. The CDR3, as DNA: TGTGCCAGCAGCCCAGCGGGGTCTAACAATGAGCAGTTCTTC. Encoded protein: CASSPAGSNNEQFF.

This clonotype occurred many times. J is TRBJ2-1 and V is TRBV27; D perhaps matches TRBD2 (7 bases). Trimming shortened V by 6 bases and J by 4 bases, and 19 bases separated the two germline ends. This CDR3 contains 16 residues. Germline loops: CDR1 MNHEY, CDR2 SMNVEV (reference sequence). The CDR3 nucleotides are TGTGCCAGCAGCCCTAAAGGGGGGGGTCTGTACAATGAGCAGTTCTTC. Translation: CASSPKGGGLYNEQFF.

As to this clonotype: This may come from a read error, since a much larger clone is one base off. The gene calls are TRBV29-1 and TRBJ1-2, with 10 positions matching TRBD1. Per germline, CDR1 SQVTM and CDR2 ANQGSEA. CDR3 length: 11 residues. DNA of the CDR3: TGCAGTGGGGGACAGGGGTATGGCTACACCTTC. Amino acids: CSGGQGYGYTF.